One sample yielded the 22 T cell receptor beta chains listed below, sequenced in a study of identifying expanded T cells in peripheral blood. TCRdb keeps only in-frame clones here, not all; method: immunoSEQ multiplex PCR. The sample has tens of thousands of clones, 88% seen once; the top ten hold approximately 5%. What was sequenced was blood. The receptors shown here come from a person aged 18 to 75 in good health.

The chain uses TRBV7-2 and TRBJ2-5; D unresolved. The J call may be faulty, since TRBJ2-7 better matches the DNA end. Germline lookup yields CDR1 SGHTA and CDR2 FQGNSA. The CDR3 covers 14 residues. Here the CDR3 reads CASSLAGQAYEQYF. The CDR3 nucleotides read TGTGCCAGCAGCTTAGCCGGGCAGGCCTACGAGCAGTACTTC.

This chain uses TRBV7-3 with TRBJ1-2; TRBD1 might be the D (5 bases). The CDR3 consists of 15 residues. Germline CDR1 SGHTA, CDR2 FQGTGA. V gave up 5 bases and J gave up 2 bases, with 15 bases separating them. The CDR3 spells CASSLNRQQNYGYTF. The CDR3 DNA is TGTGCCAGCAGCCTTAACAGACAGCAAAACTATGGCTACACCTTC. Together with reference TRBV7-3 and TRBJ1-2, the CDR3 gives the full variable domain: GAGVSQTPSNKVTEKGKYVELRCDPISGHTALYWYRQSLGQGPEFLIYFQGTGAADDSGLPNDRFFAVRPEGSVSTLKIQRTERGDSAVYLCASSLNRQQNYGYTFGSGTRLTVV.

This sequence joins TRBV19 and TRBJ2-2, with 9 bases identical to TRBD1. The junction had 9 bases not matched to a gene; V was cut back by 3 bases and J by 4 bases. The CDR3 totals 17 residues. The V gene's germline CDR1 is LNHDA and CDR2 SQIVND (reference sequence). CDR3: CASSMSQGAEGTGELFF. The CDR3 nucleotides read TGTGCCAGTAGTATGTCACAGGGGGCAGAAGGCACCGGGGAGCTGTTTTTT. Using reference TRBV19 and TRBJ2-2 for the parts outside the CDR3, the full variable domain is DGGITQSPKYLFRKEGQNVTLSCEQNLNHDAMYWYRQDPGQGLRLIYYSQIVNDFQKGDIAEGYSVSREKKESFPLTVTSAQKNPTAFYLCASSMSQGAEGTGELFFGEGSRLTVL.

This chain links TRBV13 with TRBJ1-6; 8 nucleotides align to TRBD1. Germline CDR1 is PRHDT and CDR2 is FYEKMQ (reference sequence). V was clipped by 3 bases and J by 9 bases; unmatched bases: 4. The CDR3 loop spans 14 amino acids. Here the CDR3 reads CASSLDRARSPLHF. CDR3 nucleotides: TGTGCCAGCAGCTTGGACAGGGCCCGTTCACCCCTCCACTTT. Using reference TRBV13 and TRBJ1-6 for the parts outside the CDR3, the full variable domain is AAGVIQSPRHLIKEKRETATLKCYPIPRHDTVYWYQQGPGQDPQFLISFYEKMQSDKGSIPDRFSAQQFSDYHSELNMSSLELGDSALYFCASSLDRARSPLHFGNGTRLTVT.

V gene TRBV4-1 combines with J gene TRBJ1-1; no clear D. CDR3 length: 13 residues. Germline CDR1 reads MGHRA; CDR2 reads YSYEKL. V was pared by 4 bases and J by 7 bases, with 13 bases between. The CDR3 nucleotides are TGCGCCAGCAGCCCCCACACTCGACTTGAAGCTTTCTTT. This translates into CASSPHTRLEAFF.

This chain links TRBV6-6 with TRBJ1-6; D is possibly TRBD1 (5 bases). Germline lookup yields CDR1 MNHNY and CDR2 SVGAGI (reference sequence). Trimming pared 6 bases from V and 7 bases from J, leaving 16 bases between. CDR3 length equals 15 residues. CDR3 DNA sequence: TGTGCCAGCAGGGAGCAGGGATCGGAGAATTCACCCCTCCACTTT. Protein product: CASREQGSENSPLHF.

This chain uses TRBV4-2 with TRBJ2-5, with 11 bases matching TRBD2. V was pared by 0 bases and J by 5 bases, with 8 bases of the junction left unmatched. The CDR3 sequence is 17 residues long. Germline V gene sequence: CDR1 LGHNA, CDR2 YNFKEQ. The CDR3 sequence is CASSQDRASGGRETQYF. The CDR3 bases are TGTGCCAGCAGCCAAGATCGCGCTAGCGGGGGGAGGGAGACCCAGTACTTC.

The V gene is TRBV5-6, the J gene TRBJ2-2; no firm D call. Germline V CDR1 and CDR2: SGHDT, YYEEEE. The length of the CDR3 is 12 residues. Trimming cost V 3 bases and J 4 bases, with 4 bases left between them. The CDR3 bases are TGTGCCAGCAGCTGGACCACCGGGGAGCTGTTTTTT. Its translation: CASSWTTGELFF.

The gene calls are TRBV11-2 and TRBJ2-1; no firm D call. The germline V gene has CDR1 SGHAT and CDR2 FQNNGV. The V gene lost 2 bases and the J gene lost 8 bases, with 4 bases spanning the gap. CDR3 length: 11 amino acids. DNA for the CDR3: TGTGCCAGCAGCTTAAATGATGAGCAGTTCTTC. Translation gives CASSLNDEQFF.

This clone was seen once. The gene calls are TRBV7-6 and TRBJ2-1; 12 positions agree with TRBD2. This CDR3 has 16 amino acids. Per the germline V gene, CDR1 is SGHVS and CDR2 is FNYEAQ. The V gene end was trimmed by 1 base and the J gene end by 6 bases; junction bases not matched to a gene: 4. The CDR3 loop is CASSLESSGRANEQFF. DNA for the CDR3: TGTGCCAGCAGCTTAGAATCTAGCGGGAGGGCCAATGAGCAGTTCTTC.

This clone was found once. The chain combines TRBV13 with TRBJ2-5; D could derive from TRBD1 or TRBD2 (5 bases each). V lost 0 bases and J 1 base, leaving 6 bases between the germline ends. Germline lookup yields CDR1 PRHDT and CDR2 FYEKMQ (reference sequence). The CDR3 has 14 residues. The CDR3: CASSLGGTQETQYF. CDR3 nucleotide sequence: TGTGCCAGCAGCTTAGGAGGGACCCAAGAGACCCAGTACTTC.

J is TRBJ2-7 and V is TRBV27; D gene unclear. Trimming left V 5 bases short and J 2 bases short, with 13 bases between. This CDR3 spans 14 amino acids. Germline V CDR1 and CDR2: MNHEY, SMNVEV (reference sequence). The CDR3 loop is CASSVRAPPYEQYF. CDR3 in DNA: TGTGCCAGCAGTGTTCGGGCCCCACCCTACGAGCAGTACTTC.

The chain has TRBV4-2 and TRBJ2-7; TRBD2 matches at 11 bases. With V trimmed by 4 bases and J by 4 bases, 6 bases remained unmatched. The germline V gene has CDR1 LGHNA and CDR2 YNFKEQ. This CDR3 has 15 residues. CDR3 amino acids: CASSPTSGSLYEQYF. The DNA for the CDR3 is TGTGCCAGCAGCCCCACTAGCGGGAGTTTATACGAGCAGTACTTC.

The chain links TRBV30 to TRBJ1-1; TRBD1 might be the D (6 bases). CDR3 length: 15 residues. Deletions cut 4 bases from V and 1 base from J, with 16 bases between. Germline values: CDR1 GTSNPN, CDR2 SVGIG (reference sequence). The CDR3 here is CAWTSVGGPNTEAFF. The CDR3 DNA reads TGTGCCTGGACTTCAGTCGGGGGGCCGAACACTGAAGCTTTCTTT.

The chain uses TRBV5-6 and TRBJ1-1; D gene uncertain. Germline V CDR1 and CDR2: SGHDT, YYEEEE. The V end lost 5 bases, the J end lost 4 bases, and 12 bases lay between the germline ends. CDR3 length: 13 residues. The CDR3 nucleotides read TGTGCCAGCAGTTCCGGGTGGGGCACTGAAGCTTTCTTT. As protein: CASSSGWGTEAFF.

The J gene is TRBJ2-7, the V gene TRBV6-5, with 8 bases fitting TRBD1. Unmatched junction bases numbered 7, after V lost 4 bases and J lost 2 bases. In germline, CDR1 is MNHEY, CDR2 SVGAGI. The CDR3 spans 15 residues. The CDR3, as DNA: TGTGCCAGCAGTTCCCGTGGACAGGGCACCTACGAGCAGTACTTC. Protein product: CASSSRGQGTYEQYF.

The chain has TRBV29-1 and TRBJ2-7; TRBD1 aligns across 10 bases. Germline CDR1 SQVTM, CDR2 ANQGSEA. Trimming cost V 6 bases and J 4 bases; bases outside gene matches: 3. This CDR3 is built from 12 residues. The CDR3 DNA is TGCAGCGTCGGACAGGGGGGGTACGAGCAGTACTTC. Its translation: CSVGQGGYEQYF.

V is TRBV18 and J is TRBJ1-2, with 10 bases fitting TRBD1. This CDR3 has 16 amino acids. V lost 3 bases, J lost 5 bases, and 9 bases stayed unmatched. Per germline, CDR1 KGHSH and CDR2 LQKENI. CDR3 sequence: CASSPIAGQGLYGYTF. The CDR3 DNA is TGTGCCAGCTCACCGATCGCGGGACAGGGGTTGTATGGCTACACCTTC.

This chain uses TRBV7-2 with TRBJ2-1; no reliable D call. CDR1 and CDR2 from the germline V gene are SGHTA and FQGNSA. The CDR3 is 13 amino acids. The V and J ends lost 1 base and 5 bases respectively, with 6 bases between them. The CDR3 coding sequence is TGTGCCAGCAGCTTAGTGGCCAACAATGAGCAGTTCTTC. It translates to CASSLVANNEQFF.

DNA for the CDR3: TGTGCCAGAGGCTGGGACAAACACTACGAGCAGTACTTC. Encoded protein: CARGWDKHYEQYF. The chain combines TRBV19 with TRBJ2-7; maybe TRBD1 (6 bases). This CDR3 spans 13 amino acids. Germline values: CDR1 LNHDA, CDR2 SQIVND (reference sequence). V dropped 9 bases and J dropped 3 bases, with 15 bases sitting between them.

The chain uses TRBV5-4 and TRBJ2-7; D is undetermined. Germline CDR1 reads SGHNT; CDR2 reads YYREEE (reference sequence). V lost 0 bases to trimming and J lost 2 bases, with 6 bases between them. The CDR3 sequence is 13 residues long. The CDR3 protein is CASSLGSAYEQYF. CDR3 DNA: TGTGCCAGCAGCTTGGGGTCAGCCTACGAGCAGTACTTC.

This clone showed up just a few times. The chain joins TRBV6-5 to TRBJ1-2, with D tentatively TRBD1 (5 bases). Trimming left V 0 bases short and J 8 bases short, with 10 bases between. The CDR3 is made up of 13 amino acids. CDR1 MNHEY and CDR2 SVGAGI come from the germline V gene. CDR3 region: CASSYSAGGGYTF. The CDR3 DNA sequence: TGTGCCAGCAGTTACTCTGCTGGGGGAGGCTACACCTTC.